Following are 8 T cell receptor beta chains from one sample sequenced in a study of T-cell reconstitution after alpha-beta-depleted transplantation in children. Unique molecular identifiers were used in preparing the TCRbeta library. Each CDR3 protein is one row after TCRdb ran MiXCR on the PCR reads. The table lists some 200,000 distinct CDR3 sequences, under 8.5% of them singletons. Sequencing used PBMCs, mostly from graft donor cells, obtained 360 days after TCRalphabeta/CD19-depleted stem cell transplant. These receptors were taken from a male patient between 2 and 10 years old who had a stem cell transplant for acute myeloid leukemia, so the T cells may come from the graft donor.

This clonotype was recorded many times. The chain combines TRBV29-1 with TRBJ2-5, with 8 bases lining up with TRBD2. V shed 3 bases and J 4 bases; nucleotides not matched to a gene: 19. Germline V gene lookup returns CDR1 SQVTM and CDR2 ANQGSEA. The CDR3 runs to 18 residues. The CDR3 loop reads CSVDPTLTGTRRLETQYF. Written as DNA, the CDR3 is TGCAGCGTTGACCCCACCCTCACCGGGACTAGACGCTTAGAGACCCAGTACTTC.

Points on this clonotype: The junction shows a germline mismatch at one end, possibly a read error. This rearrangement joins TRBV3-1 to TRBJ2-1; D possibly uses TRBD1 or TRBD2 (5 bases each). The CDR3 is 18 amino acids. Germline CDR1 is LGHDT and CDR2 is YNNKEL (reference sequence). The CDR3 protein is CASCQDRGRGWPNNEQFF. CDR3 coding DNA: TGTGCCAGCTGCCAAGATCGGGGCCGGGGTTGGCCTAACAATGAGCAGTTCTTC.

The sample holds many counts of this clonotype. A read error may produce the germline difference seen at one junction end. V is TRBV10-3 and J is TRBJ2-5; no firm D call. Germline V gene data show CDR1 as ENHRY and CDR2 as SYGVKD. This CDR3 spans 10 amino acids. The CDR3: CAISGPSHNF. CDR3 bases: TGTGCCATCAGTGGGCCGTCACACAACTTC.

The J gene is TRBJ1-1, the V gene TRBV6-5, with TRBD1 identical over 7 bases. This CDR3 has 15 residues. The germline gives CDR1 MNHEY, CDR2 SVGAGI. V lost 4 bases, J lost 3 bases, and 8 bases stayed unmatched. The CDR3 loop is CASSLQGWSDTEAFF. CDR3 sequence (DNA): TGTGCCAGCAGTTTACAGGGGTGGTCGGACACTGAAGCTTTCTTT.

This clonotype occurred a few times. The chain has TRBV4-2 and TRBJ1-2; TRBD1 agrees at 8 bases. V was clipped by 5 bases and J by 8 bases; unmatched bases: 10. Germline V gene sequence: CDR1 LGHNA, CDR2 YNFKEQ. The CDR3 covers 14 residues. CDR3 region: CASSAGTGGLGYTF. The CDR3 region has the DNA TGTGCCAGCAGCGCCGGGACAGGCGGTCTGGGCTACACCTTC.

The chain uses TRBV12-3 or TRBV12-4 and TRBJ2-7, with TRBD2 matching over 8 bases. The CDR3 spans 14 residues. V lost 6 bases and J lost 2; bases outside the gene matches: 6. As DNA, the CDR3 is TGTGCCAGCAGCCGACTAGCGAATACCTACGAGCAGTACTTC. Encoded protein: CASSRLANTYEQYF.

This clonotype occurred many times. The chain combines TRBV29-1 with TRBJ2-7; perhaps TRBD1 as D (7 bases). The CDR3 length is 12 residues. Between the trimmed V and J ends, which lost 7 bases and 7 bases, there was a span of 17 bases. The V gene's germline CDR1 is SQVTM and CDR2 ANQGSEA. The CDR3 reads CSAAGQTREQYF. The CDR3 coding sequence is TGCAGCGCCGCGGGACAGACGCGGGAGCAGTACTTC.

There are many counts of this clonotype. The chain links TRBV2 to TRBJ1-5; 10 bases are a match to TRBD1. V trimming: 4 bases; J trimming: 5 bases; junction bases outside the gene matches: 2. This CDR3 is built from 14 residues. Germline V CDR1 and CDR2: SNHLY, FYNNEI. Written as DNA, the CDR3 is TGTGCCAGCAGTGGGGACAGGGGTTATCAGCCCCAGCATTTT. Translated: CASSGDRGYQPQHF.